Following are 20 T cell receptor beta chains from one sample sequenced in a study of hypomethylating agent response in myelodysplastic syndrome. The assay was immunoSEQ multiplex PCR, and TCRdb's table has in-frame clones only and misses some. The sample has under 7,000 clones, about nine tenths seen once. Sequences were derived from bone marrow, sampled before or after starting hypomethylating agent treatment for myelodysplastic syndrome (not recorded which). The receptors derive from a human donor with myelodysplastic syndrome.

The CDR3 region is CASSFTGWGSEAFF. The CDR3 DNA sequence: TGTGCCAGCAGCTTTACAGGGTGGGGGTCTGAAGCTTTCTTT. V gene TRBV6-5 combines with J gene TRBJ1-1, with D possibly being TRBD1 (6 bases). Deletions cut 6 bases from V and 6 bases from J, with 17 bases between. Germline CDR1 MNHEY, CDR2 SVGAGI. This CDR3 contains 14 residues.

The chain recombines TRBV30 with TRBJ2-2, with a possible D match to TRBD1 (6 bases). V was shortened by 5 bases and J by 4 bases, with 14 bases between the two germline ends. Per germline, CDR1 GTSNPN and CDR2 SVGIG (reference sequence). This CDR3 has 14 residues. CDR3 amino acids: CAWETGFLTGELFF. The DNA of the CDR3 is TGTGCCTGGGAAACAGGGTTTCTCACCGGGGAGCTGTTTTTT. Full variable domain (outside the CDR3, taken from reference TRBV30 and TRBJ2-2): SQTIHQWPATLVQPVGSPLSLECTVEGTSNPNLYWYRQAAGRGLQLLFYSVGIGQISSEVPQNLSASRPQDRQFILSSKKLLLSDSGFYLCAWETGFLTGELFFGEGSRLTVL.

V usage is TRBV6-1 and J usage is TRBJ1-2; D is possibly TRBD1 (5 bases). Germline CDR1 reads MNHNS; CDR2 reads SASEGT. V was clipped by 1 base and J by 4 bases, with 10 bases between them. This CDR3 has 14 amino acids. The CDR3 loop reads CASSEGGAPYGYTF. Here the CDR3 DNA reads TGTGCCAGCAGTGAAGGAGGGGCGCCCTATGGCTACACCTTC.

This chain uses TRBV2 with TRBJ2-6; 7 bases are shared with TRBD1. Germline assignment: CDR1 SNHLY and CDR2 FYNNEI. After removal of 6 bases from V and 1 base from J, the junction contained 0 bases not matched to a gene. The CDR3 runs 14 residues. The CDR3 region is CASRDRSGANVLTF. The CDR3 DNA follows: TGTGCCAGCAGGGACAGGTCTGGGGCCAACGTCCTGACTTTC.

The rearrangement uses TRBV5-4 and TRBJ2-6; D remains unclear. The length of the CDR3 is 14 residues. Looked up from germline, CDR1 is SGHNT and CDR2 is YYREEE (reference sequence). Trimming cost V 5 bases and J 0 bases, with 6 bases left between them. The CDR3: CASRSSSGANVLTF. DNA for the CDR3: TGTGCCAGCAGGAGCAGCTCTGGGGCCAACGTCCTGACTTTC.

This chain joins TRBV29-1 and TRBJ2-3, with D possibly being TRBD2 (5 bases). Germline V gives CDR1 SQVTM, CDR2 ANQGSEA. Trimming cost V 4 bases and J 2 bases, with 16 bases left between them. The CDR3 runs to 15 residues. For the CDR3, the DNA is TGCAGCGTTGGGCGAGGGAACGTCGACACAGATACGCAGTATTTT. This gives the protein CSVGRGNVDTDTQYF.

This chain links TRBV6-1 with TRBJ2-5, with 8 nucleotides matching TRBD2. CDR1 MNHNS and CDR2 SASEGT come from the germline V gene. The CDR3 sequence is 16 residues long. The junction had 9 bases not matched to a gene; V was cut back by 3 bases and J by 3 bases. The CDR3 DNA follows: TGTGCCAGCAGTGAGGTGGCGGGGGGCCTCGAAGAGACCCAGTACTTC. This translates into CASSEVAGGLEETQYF.

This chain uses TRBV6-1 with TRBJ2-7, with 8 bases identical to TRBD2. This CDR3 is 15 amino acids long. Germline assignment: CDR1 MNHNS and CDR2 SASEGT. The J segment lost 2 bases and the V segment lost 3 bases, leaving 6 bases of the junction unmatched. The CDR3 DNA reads TGTGCCAGCAGTGACGGTCGGGGGGGGCCCTACGAGCAGTACTTC. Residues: CASSDGRGGPYEQYF.

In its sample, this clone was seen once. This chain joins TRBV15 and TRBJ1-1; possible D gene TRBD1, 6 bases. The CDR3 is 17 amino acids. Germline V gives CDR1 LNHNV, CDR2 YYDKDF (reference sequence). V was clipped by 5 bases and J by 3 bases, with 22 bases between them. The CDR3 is CATSHPRITGQDTEAFF. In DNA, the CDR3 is TGTGCCACCAGCCATCCCAGAATAACAGGGCAAGACACTGAAGCTTTCTTT.

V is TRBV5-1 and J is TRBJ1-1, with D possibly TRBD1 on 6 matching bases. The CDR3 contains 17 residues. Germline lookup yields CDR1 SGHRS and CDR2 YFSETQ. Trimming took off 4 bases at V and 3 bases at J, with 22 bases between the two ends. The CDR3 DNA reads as TGCGCCAGCAGCCTAAAGAGTCCAGGGGTATTCGACACTGAAGCTTTCTTT. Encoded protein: CASSLKSPGVFDTEAFF.

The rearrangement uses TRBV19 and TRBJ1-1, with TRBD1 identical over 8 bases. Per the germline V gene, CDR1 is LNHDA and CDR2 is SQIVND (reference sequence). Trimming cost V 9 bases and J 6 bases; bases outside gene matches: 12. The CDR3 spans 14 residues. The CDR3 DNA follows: TGTGCCAGCGCCTCACTCAGGGGGCGACCTGAAGCTTTCTTT. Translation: CASASLRGRPEAFF.

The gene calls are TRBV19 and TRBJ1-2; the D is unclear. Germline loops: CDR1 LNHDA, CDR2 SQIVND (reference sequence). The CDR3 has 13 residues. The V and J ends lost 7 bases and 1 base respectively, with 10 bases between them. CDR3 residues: CASTTQVNYGYTF. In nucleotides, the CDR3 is TGTGCCAGTACCACCCAGGTTAACTATGGCTACACCTTC.

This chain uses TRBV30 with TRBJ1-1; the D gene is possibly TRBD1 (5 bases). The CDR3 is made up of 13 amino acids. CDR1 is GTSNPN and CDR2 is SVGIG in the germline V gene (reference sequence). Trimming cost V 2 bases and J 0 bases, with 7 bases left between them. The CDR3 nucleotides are TGTGCCTGGAGTCGGGGGATGAACACTGAAGCTTTCTTT. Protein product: CAWSRGMNTEAFF.

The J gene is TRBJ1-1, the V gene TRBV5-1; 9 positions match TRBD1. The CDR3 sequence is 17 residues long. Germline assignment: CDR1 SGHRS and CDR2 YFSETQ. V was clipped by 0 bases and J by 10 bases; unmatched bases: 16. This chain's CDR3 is CASSLGAFLGQGMGAFF. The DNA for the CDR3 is TGCGCCAGCAGCTTGGGGGCTTTCTTGGGACAGGGAATGGGAGCTTTCTTT.

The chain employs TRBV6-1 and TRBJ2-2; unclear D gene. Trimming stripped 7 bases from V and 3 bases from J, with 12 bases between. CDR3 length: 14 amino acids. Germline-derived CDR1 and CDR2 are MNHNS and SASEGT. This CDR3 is CASIRLRDTGELFF. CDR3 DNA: TGTGCCAGCATAAGGCTTAGGGACACCGGGGAGCTGTTTTTT.

The CDR3 sequence is CASSRGQRNQPQHF. CDR3 nucleotide sequence: TGTGCCAGTAGTAGGGGACAGCGCAATCAGCCCCAGCATTTT. The chain carries TRBV19 and TRBJ1-5, with 7 bases matching TRBD1. The CDR3 length is 14 residues. The germline V gene has CDR1 LNHDA and CDR2 SQIVND (reference sequence). The V gene end was trimmed by 4 bases and the J gene end by 2 bases; junction bases not matched to a gene: 2.

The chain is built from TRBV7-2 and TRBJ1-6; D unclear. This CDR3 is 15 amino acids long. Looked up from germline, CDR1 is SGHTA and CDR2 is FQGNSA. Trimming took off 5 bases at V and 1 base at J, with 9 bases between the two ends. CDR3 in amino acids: CASSGGKSYNSPLHF. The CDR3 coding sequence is TGTGCCAGCAGCGGCGGGAAATCCTATAATTCACCCCTCCACTTT.

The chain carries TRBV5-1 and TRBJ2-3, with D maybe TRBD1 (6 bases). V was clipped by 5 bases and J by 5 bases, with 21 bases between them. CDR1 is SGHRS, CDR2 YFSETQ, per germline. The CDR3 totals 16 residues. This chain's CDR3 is CASRTRQGLEGDTQYF. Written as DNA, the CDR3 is TGCGCCAGCAGAACCCGGCAGGGGCTCGAGGGAGATACGCAGTATTTT. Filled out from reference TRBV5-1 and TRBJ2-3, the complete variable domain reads KAGVTQTPRYLIKTRGQQVTLSCSPISGHRSVSWYQQTPGQGLQFLFEYFSETQRNKGNFPGRFSGRQFSNSRSEMNVSTLELGDSALYLCASRTRQGLEGDTQYFGPGTRLTVL.

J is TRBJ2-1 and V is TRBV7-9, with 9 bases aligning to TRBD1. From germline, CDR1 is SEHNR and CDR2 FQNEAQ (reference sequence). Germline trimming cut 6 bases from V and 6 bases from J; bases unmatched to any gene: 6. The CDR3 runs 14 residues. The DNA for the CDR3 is TGTGCCAGCAGGAAGTCGACAGGGGGCAATGAGCAGTTCTTC. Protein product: CASRKSTGGNEQFF.

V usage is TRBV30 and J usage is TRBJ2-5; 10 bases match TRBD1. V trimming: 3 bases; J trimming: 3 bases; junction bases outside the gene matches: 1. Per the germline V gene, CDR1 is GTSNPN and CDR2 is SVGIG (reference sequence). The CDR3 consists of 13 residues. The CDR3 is CAWRGTGEETQYF. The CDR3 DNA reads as TGTGCCTGGAGAGGGACAGGGGAAGAGACCCAGTACTTC. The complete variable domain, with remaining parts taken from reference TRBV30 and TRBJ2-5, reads SQTIHQWPATLVQPVGSPLSLECTVEGTSNPNLYWYRQAAGRGLQLLFYSVGIGQISSEVPQNLSASRPQDRQFILSSKKLLLSDSGFYLCAWRGTGEETQYFGPGTRLLVL.